This T cell receptor beta chain was sequenced for a study of T cell repertoires in cytomegalovirus infection. This clonotype was observed a handful of times. TCRdb reanalysed the reads using MiXCR and keeps one entry per CDR3 protein. The table has 150,000 to 200,000 distinct CDR3 sequences, approximately 30% seen once. The CDR3 extends over 13 amino acids. CDR1 and CDR2 from the germline V gene are SGHDN and FVKESK. The germline V and J ends were trimmed by 4 bases and 7 bases, with 10 bases remaining between them. Source material: PBMCs. The TCR was taken from a human donor in good health (CMV status not recorded). Some clones in this sample may be carry-over from other donors' samples. The V call is TRBV14, the J call TRBJ1-4; D remains ambiguous. CDR3 coding DNA: TGTGCCAGCAGCCCCGTACAGAGTGAAAAACTGTTTTTT. Protein sequence: CASSPVQSEKLFF.